The 30 T cell receptor beta chains in this list originate from one sample, sequenced in a study of blood T cell repertoires in COVID-19. Assay used: immunoSEQ multiplex PCR; TCRdb lists only in-frame clones, some missing. The repertoire includes around 65,000 clones, 79% of them detected once, and approximately 15% sits in the top ten. Sequencing was done on a sample of peripheral blood. The source of these receptors is a man aged 60 to 75 with acute or convalescent COVID-19.

The CDR3, as DNA: TGTGCCAGCAGCGTAGACGGGGATGTTGGAAACACCATATATTTT. Its translation: CASSVDGDVGNTIYF. V gene TRBV9 combines with J gene TRBJ1-3, with D unclear. The CDR3 is 15 residues long. V was clipped by 0 bases and J by 3 bases, with 10 bases between them. Germline V gene sequence: CDR1 SGDLS, CDR2 YYNGEE.

The chain joins TRBV27 to TRBJ1-1; unclear D gene. With 2 bases removed from V and 1 base from J, the gap between germline ends came to 8 bases. CDR1 and CDR2 (germline): MNHEY, SMNVEV (reference sequence). The CDR3 covers 14 residues. For the CDR3, the DNA is TGTGCCAGCAGTTTAGAACGGAGGAACACTGAAGCTTTCTTT. Translating it yields CASSLERRNTEAFF.

V usage is TRBV12-3 or TRBV12-4 and J usage is TRBJ1-1, with D perhaps matching TRBD1 (6 bases). The CDR3 runs to 13 residues. Deletions cut 7 bases from V and 4 bases from J, with 13 bases between. CDR3 coding DNA: TGTGCCAGCATCATGGGCAGGGGCACTGAAGCTTTCTTT. Amino acid sequence: CASIMGRGTEAFF.

The chain carries TRBV2 and TRBJ2-2, with D perhaps matching TRBD1 (5 bases). V was pared by 2 bases and J by 0 bases, with 10 bases between. Germline V gives CDR1 SNHLY, CDR2 FYNNEI. This CDR3 region has 16 residues. The CDR3 sequence is CASSELQVSNTGELFF. Here the CDR3 DNA reads TGTGCCAGCAGTGAATTACAGGTATCGAACACCGGGGAGCTGTTTTTT.

The rearrangement joins TRBV20-1 to TRBJ1-2; TRBD1 aligns across 7 bases. The V segment lost 5 bases and the J segment 10 bases; nucleotides outside the gene matches: 7. Germline V gives CDR1 DFQATT, CDR2 SNEGSKA (reference sequence). This CDR3 has 11 amino acids. The CDR3 is CSALDRWDYTF. The CDR3 region has the DNA TGCAGTGCTCTGGACAGGTGGGACTACACCTTC.

The chain is built from TRBV5-4 and TRBJ2-1, with 7 bases fitting TRBD1. The CDR3 sequence is 15 residues long. Germline V gene lookup returns CDR1 SGHNT and CDR2 YYREEE (reference sequence). After removal of 4 bases from V and 5 bases from J, the junction contained 9 bases not matched to a gene. The CDR3 sequence is CASSTRGWAHNEQFF. For the CDR3, the DNA is TGTGCCAGCAGCACCAGGGGGTGGGCACACAATGAGCAGTTCTTC.

The chain carries TRBV2 and TRBJ2-7, with D perhaps matching TRBD1 (5 bases). Germline V gene data show CDR1 as SNHLY and CDR2 as FYNNEI. CDR3 size: 13 residues. Trimming pared 8 bases from V and 2 bases from J, leaving 13 bases between. CDR3 DNA: TGTGCCAGCTCAGGGCAGGCGGCCTACGAGCAGTACTTC. Amino acid sequence: CASSGQAAYEQYF. Variable domain in full (rest from reference TRBV2 and TRBJ2-7): EPEVTQTPSHQVTQMGQEVILRCVPISNHLYFYWYRQILGQKVEFLVSFYNNEISEKSEIFDDQFSVERPDGSNFTLKIRSTKLEDSAMYFCASSGQAAYEQYFGPGTRLTVT.

The CDR3 coding sequence is TGTGCCAGCAGCTTAGATCAGGGTCGGCAAGAGACCCAGTACTTC. As protein: CASSLDQGRQETQYF. This chain joins TRBV9 and TRBJ2-5, with D possibly TRBD1 on 5 matching bases. The ends were cut back, 4 bases at V and 2 bases at J, with 15 bases in the middle. The V gene's germline CDR1 is SGDLS and CDR2 YYNGEE. The CDR3 has 15 amino acids.

The rearrangement joins TRBV19 to TRBJ1-5; 7 bases match TRBD1. Germline trimming cut 10 bases from V and 2 bases from J; bases unmatched to any gene: 14. Germline CDR1 LNHDA, CDR2 SQIVND (reference sequence). This CDR3 region has 16 residues. CDR3 sequence (DNA): TGTGCCACCCTAACTACAGGGGTAGGCCGCAATCAGCCCCAGCATTTT. Protein sequence: CATLTTGVGRNQPQHF.

The chain carries TRBV15 and TRBJ1-2; 8 nucleotides align to TRBD1. CDR1 is LNHNV, CDR2 YYDKDF, per germline (reference sequence). V trimming: 4 bases; J trimming: 13 bases; junction bases outside the gene matches: 8. The CDR3 length is 12 residues. CDR3 sequence: CATSTSRQGSTF. The CDR3 DNA reads TGTGCCACCAGCACATCGAGACAGGGGAGCACCTTC.

The rearrangement uses TRBV24-1 and TRBJ2-2; TRBD1 might be the D (5 bases). This CDR3 is 14 amino acids long. CDR1 and CDR2 from the germline V gene are KGHDR and SFDVKD. V shed 8 bases and J shed 2 bases, with 11 bases lying between them. CDR3 region: CATKGPANTGELFF. The CDR3 DNA sequence: TGTGCCACCAAGGGGCCCGCAAACACCGGGGAGCTGTTTTTT.

The chain links TRBV18 to TRBJ2-7; perhaps TRBD2 as D (6 bases). This CDR3 has 16 residues. V lost 2 bases, J lost 3 bases, and 17 bases lay in between. Germline V lookup: CDR1 KGHSH, CDR2 LQKENI. In nucleotides, the CDR3 is TGTGCCAGCTCACCATACTCAGTCGGGGGAGACTACGAGCAGTACTTC. It specifies CASSPYSVGGDYEQYF.

DNA of the CDR3: TGTGCCAGCAGTTTTCTCACTCCCCACGAGCAGTACTTC. Its protein product is CASSFLTPHEQYF. The V and J genes are TRBV7-2 and TRBJ2-7; no firm D call. CDR1 and CDR2 from the germline V gene are SGHTA and FQGNSA. The CDR3 has 13 amino acids. V was trimmed by 6 bases and J by 5 bases, leaving 14 bases between them. The full variable domain, completed using reference TRBV7-2 and TRBJ2-7, is GAGVSQSPSNKVTEKGKDVELRCDPISGHTALYWYRQSLGQGLEFLIYFQGNSAPDKSGLPSDRFSAERTGGSVSTLTIQRTQQEDSAVYLCASSFLTPHEQYFGPGTRLTVT.

This clone occurred a few times. The chain employs TRBV29-1 and TRBJ1-5; 10 bases line up with TRBD1. Germline V gene data show CDR1 as SQVTM and CDR2 as ANQGSEA. The CDR3 sequence is 14 residues long. V was clipped by 5 bases and J by 1 base; unmatched bases: 2. The CDR3, as DNA: TGCAGCGTTAGGGGACAGGGGAGCAATCAGCCCCAGCATTTT. It yields the protein CSVRGQGSNQPQHF.

V usage is TRBV19 and J usage is TRBJ2-7; 8 bases agree with TRBD1. The CDR3 is 14 residues long. Germline V gene data show CDR1 as LNHDA and CDR2 as SQIVND (reference sequence). The V and J ends lost 4 bases and 2 bases, in that order; junction bases with no gene match: 4. Written as DNA, the CDR3 is TGTGCCAGTAGTACCTTGACAGGGGCCTACGAGCAGTACTTC. It yields the protein CASSTLTGAYEQYF.

The V gene is TRBV19, the J gene TRBJ1-5; D remains ambiguous. V gave up 3 bases and J gave up 5 bases, with 14 bases separating them. The CDR3 runs to 15 residues. Germline V gives CDR1 LNHDA, CDR2 SQIVND (reference sequence). The DNA for the CDR3 is TGTGCCAGTAGTATTTTCGCCCAAGGAGATCAGCCCCAGCATTTT. Translation gives CASSIFAQGDQPQHF.

This rearrangement joins TRBV7-2 to TRBJ1-2; 9 nucleotides agree with TRBD1. Per germline, CDR1 SGHTA and CDR2 FQGNSA. CDR3 length equals 15 residues. Unmatched junction bases numbered 14, after V lost 5 bases and J lost 10 bases. CDR3 sequence reads: CASSQERGTGLLYTF. CDR3 nucleotides: TGTGCCAGCAGCCAAGAAAGGGGGACAGGGCTCCTCTACACCTTC.

The V call is TRBV7-9, the J call TRBJ1-6; 11 bases agree with TRBD1. Germline CDR1 reads SEHNR; CDR2 reads FQNEAQ (reference sequence). V trimming: 4 bases; J trimming: 9 bases; junction bases outside the gene matches: 5. The CDR3 has 15 residues. The CDR3, as DNA: TGTGCCAGCAGCTCGGGACAGGGGGTGAGTTCACCCCTCCACTTT. Translating gives CASSSGQGVSSPLHF.

This CDR3 reads CASSYTENTEAFF. As DNA, the CDR3 is TGTGCCAGCAGTTATACTGAGAACACTGAAGCTTTCTTT. This chain joins TRBV6-2 or TRBV6-3 and TRBJ1-1; no reliable D call. The CDR3 has 13 amino acids. Germline V CDR1 and CDR2: MNHEY, SVGEGT. Trimming shortened V by 3 bases and J by 1 base, and 6 bases separated the two germline ends.

This chain connects TRBV3-1 (or the pseudogene TRBV3-2) to TRBJ2-7, with D tentatively TRBD2 (5 bases). CDR1 is LGHDT, CDR2 YNNKEL, per germline (reference sequence). V lost 7 bases and J lost 0, with 13 bases in between. This CDR3 has 14 amino acids. The chain's CDR3 is CASKPGFSSYEQYF. In DNA, the CDR3 is TGTGCCAGCAAGCCGGGATTTAGCTCCTACGAGCAGTACTTC.

The chain has TRBV4-3 and TRBJ2-6; D not resolved. Germline CDR1 LGHNA, CDR2 YSLEER. The CDR3 is 16 amino acids. The ends were cut back, 0 bases at V and 0 bases at J, with 6 bases in the middle. CDR3 in DNA: TGCGCCAGCAGCCAAGATTCCTACTCTGGGGCCAACGTCCTGACTTTC. It translates to CASSQDSYSGANVLTF.

The table lists this clone with a few counts. The chain joins TRBV30 to TRBJ1-2; 10 bases match TRBD1. The CDR3 is 13 residues long. The germline V gene has CDR1 GTSNPN and CDR2 SVGIG (reference sequence). The trim removed 3 bases at V and 4 bases at J, leaving 2 bases unmatched. CDR3 coding DNA: TGTGCCTGGAGGGACAGGGGGTTCTATGGCTACACCTTC. Its translation: CAWRDRGFYGYTF. The complete variable domain, with remaining parts taken from reference TRBV30 and TRBJ1-2, reads SQTIHQWPATLVQPVGSPLSLECTVEGTSNPNLYWYRQAAGRGLQLLFYSVGIGQISSEVPQNLSASRPQDRQFILSSKKLLLSDSGFYLCAWRDRGFYGYTFGSGTRLTVV.

This clone was recorded only once. This chain joins TRBV6-5 and TRBJ1-3; weak D call: TRBD1 (6 bases). The CDR3 consists of 12 residues. Germline assignment: CDR1 MNHEY and CDR2 SVGAGI. Trimming took off 8 bases at V and 7 bases at J, with 12 bases between the two ends. The CDR3 sequence: CASVTGPNTIYF. In DNA, the CDR3 is TGTGCCAGCGTCACAGGGCCCAACACCATATATTTT.

The chain is built from TRBV9 and TRBJ1-3; D is perhaps TRBD1 (5 bases). Looked up from germline, CDR1 is SGDLS and CDR2 is YYNGEE. The CDR3 runs 15 residues. V lost 4 bases and J lost 3, with 14 bases in between. The CDR3 nucleotides are TGTGCCAGCAGCCCTTCCGGGGGAATTGGAAACACCATATATTTT. Protein sequence: CASSPSGGIGNTIYF.

This clone appeared once. V usage is TRBV25-1 and J usage is TRBJ2-3; a possible D gene is TRBD1 (6 bases). Trimming took 2 bases from V and 3 from J, leaving 12 bases between them. CDR3 length: 15 residues. CDR1 MGHDK and CDR2 SYGVNS come from the germline V gene. In DNA, the CDR3 is TGTGCCAGCAGTGAACCCGGACAGCGTACAGATACGCAGTATTTT. Protein sequence: CASSEPGQRTDTQYF.

The J gene is TRBJ1-5, the V gene TRBV30; 7 positions agree with TRBD1. The CDR3 has 14 amino acids. Per germline, CDR1 GTSNPN and CDR2 SVGIG (reference sequence). Unmatched junction bases numbered 4, after V lost 5 bases and J lost 0 bases. CDR3 protein: CAWGTVYSNQPQHF. The CDR3 DNA reads TGTGCCTGGGGGACAGTTTATAGCAATCAGCCCCAGCATTTT.

This clone was seen once. The J gene is TRBJ2-7, the V gene TRBV5-4; 10 nucleotides agree with TRBD1. The germline CDR1 and CDR2 sequences are SGHNT and YYREEE (reference sequence). Trimming at V came to 4 bases and at J to 7 bases, leaving 11 bases not matched to a gene. CDR3 length: 15 amino acids. DNA of the CDR3: TGTGCCAGCAGCCCTAGGGGGACAGGGGTTGAAGAGCAGTACTTC. This encodes CASSPRGTGVEEQYF.

The V gene is TRBV2, the J gene TRBJ1-4, with D possibly matching TRBD1 (6 bases). The CDR3 sequence is 19 residues long. The V gene's germline CDR1 is SNHLY and CDR2 FYNNEI. The V and J ends lost 3 bases and 7 bases respectively, with 27 bases between them. CDR3 protein: CASSDDFSLKQGSGEKLFF. The CDR3 DNA reads as TGTGCCAGCAGTGATGATTTTTCCTTGAAACAGGGAAGTGGTGAAAAACTGTTTTTT. Using reference TRBV2 and TRBJ1-4 for the parts outside the CDR3, the full variable domain is EPEVTQTPSHQVTQMGQEVILRCVPISNHLYFYWYRQILGQKVEFLVSFYNNEISEKSEIFDDQFSVERPDGSNFTLKIRSTKLEDSAMYFCASSDDFSLKQGSGEKLFFGSGTQLSVL.

The chain carries TRBV15 and TRBJ1-1, with TRBD1 identical over 11 bases. The CDR3 runs 17 residues. Germline CDR1 and CDR2: LNHNV and YYDKDF (reference sequence). The junction had 11 bases not matched to a gene; V was cut back by 3 bases and J by 5 bases. In DNA, the CDR3 is TGTGCCACCAGCAGGCCCACGGACAGGGGGCGTGGGACTGAAGCTTTCTTT. It encodes CATSRPTDRGRGTEAFF.

V and J are TRBV6-5 and TRBJ2-2, with D possibly TRBD1 on 6 matching bases. V lost 6 bases and J 4 bases, leaving 15 bases between the germline ends. The CDR3 contains 15 residues. Germline values: CDR1 MNHEY, CDR2 SVGAGI. CDR3 sequence: CASRPGQRRTGELFF. DNA for the CDR3: TGTGCCAGCAGGCCGGGACAACGTCGCACCGGGGAGCTGTTTTTT.